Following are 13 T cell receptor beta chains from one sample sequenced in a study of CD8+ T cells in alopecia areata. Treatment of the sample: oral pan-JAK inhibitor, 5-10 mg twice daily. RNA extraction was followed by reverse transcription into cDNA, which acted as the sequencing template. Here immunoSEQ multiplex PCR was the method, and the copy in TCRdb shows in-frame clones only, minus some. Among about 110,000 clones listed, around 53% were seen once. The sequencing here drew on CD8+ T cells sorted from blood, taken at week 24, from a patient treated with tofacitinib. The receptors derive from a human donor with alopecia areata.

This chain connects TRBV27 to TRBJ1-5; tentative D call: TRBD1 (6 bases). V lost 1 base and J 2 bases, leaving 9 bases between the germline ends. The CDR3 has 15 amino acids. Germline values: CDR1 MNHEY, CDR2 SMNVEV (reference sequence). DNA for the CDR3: TGTGCCAGCAGTTTATATCGACAGGGCAATCAGCCCCAGCATTTT. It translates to CASSLYRQGNQPQHF.

The CDR3 sequence: CASSPAGNTIYF. The DNA of the CDR3 is TGTGCCAGCAGCCCCGCTGGAAACACCATATATTTT. The V gene is TRBV9, the J gene TRBJ1-3, with unresolved D. The germline CDR1 and CDR2 sequences are SGDLS and YYNGEE. The CDR3 covers 12 residues. Trimming shortened V by 4 bases and J by 2 bases, and 4 bases separated the two germline ends.

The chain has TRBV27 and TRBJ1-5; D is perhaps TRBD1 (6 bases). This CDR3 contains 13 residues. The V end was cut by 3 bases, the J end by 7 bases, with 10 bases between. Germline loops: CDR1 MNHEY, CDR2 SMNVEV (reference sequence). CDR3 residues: CASSFRGGQPQHF. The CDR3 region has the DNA TGTGCCAGCAGTTTCAGGGGCGGCCAGCCCCAGCATTTT.

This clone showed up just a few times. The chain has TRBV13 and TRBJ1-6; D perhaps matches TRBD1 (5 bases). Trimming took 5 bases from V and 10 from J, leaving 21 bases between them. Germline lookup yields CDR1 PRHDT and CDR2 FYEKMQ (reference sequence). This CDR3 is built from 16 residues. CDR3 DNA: TGTGCCAGCAGCCCCACAGGATTTTCTATCGACTCACCCCTCCACTTT. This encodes CASSPTGFSIDSPLHF.

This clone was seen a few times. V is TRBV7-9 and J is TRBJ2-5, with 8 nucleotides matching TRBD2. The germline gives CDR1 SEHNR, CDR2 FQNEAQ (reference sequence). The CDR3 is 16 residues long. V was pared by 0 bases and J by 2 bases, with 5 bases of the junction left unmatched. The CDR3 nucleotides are TGTGCCAGCAGCTTAGCAGCGGGGGAGCCTCAAGAGACCCAGTACTTC. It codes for CASSLAAGEPQETQYF.

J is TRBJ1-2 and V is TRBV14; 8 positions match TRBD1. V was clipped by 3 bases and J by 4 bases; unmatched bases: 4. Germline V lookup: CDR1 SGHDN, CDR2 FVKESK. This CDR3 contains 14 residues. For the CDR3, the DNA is TGTGCCAGCAGCCAGGAGGACAGGGCCTATGGCTACACCTTC. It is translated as CASSQEDRAYGYTF.

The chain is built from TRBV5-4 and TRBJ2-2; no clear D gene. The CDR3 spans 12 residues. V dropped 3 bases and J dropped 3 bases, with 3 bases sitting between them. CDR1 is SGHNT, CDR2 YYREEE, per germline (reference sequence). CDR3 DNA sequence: TGTGCCAGCAGCTGGGACACCGGGGAGCTGTTTTTT. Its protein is CASSWDTGELFF.

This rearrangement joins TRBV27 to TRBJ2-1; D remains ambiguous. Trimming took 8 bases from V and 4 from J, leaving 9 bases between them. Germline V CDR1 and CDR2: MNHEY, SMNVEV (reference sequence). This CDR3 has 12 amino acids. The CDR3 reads CASAGFYNEQFF. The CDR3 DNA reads TGTGCCAGCGCAGGCTTTTACAATGAGCAGTTCTTC.

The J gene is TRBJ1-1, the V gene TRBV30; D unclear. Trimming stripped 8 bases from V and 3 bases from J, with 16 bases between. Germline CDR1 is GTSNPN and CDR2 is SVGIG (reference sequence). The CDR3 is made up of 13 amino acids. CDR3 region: CAVIGIADTEAFF. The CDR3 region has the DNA TGTGCCGTCATCGGGATAGCTGACACTGAAGCTTTCTTT.

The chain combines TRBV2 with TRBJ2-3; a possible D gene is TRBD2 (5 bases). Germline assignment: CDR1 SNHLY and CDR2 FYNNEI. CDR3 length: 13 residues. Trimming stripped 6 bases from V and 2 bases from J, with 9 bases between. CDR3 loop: CASSKADTDTQYF. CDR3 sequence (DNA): TGTGCCAGCAGCAAAGCGGACACAGATACGCAGTATTTT.

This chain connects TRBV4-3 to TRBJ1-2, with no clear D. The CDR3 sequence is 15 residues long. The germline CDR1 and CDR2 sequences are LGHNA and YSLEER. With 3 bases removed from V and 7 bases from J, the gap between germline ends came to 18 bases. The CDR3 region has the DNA TGCGCCAGCAGCCAGGCCCTAAGGGTTCCTAGTGGCTACACCTTC. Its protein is CASSQALRVPSGYTF.

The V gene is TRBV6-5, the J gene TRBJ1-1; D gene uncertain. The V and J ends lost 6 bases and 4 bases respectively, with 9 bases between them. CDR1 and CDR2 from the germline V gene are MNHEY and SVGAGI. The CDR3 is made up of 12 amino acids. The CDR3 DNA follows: TGTGCCAGCAGCCCTAAACGCACTGAAGCTTTCTTT. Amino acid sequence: CASSPKRTEAFF.

CDR3 in amino acids: CASSAPAYTGELFF. The CDR3 DNA reads as TGTGCCAGCAGTGCTCCCGCGTACACCGGGGAGCTGTTTTTT. V usage is TRBV2 and J usage is TRBJ2-2; D uncertain. Germline lookup yields CDR1 SNHLY and CDR2 FYNNEI. The CDR3 contains 14 residues. V shed 4 bases and J shed 3 bases, with 9 bases lying between them.